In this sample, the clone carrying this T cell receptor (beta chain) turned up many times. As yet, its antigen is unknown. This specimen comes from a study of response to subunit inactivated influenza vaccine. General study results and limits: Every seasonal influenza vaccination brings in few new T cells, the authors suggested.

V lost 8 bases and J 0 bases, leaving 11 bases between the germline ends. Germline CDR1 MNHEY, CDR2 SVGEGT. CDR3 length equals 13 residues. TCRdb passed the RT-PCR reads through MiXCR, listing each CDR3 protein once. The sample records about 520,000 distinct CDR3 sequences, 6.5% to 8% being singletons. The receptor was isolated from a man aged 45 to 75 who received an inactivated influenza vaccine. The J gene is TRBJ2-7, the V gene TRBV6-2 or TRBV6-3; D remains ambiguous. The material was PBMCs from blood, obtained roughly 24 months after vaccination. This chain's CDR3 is CASGRTASYEQYF. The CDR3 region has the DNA TGTGCCAGCGGTCGAACAGCCTCCTACGAGCAGTACTTC.